The rows below give T cell receptor beta chains drawn from one sample of a study of control samples from healthy donors and cancer patients. Sequencing was performed with immunoSEQ multiplex PCR; in TCRdb, only in-frame clones are kept and a portion is missing. The table lists over 150,000 clones, approximately 94% of them singletons, with around 6.2% in the top ten. Sample: blood. The receptors were sampled from a man aged 35-49 years in good health. Each CDR3 is given with its conserved first and last residue. A D gene is named only where the DNA matches it firmly. Clone size is not always given. Where it is, it says once, few, many or a class for expanded clones.

J | D | size | V | DNA | CDR3
TRBJ1-5 | NA | NA | TRBV6-5 | TGTGCCAGCAGTTATCTGAGCAATCAGCCCCAGCATTTT | CASSYLSNQPQHF
TRBJ1-3 | NA | NA | TRBV4-1 | TGCGCCAGCAGCCAAGCCCATAACAGGGCTGGAAACACCATATATTTT | CASSQAHNRAGNTIYF
TRBJ1-1 | NA | once | TRBV24-1 | TGTGCCACCAGTGATCAGGGCGGGACTGAAGCTTTCTTT | CATSDQGGTEAFF
TRBJ2-7 | TRBD1 | once | TRBV19 | TGTGCCAGTAGTCCCCGACAGGGGCCCTCCTACGAGCAGTACTTC | CASSPRQGPSYEQYF
TRBJ2-7 | NA | NA | TRBV7-9 | TGTGCCAGCAGCTCCCCCCAGGTGGGTTTCTACGAGCAGTACTTC | CASSSPQVGFYEQYF
TRBJ1-1 | NA | NA | TRBV14 | TGTGCCAGCAGCCCAGGGACACCACTGAACACTGAAGCTTTCTTT | CASSPGTPLNTEAFF
TRBJ1-1 | NA | NA | TRBV5-6 | TGTGCCAGCAGCGCGGACAGGAACACTGAAGCTTTCTTT | CASSADRNTEAFF
TRBJ2-5 | TRBD2 | NA | TRBV7-6 | TGTGCCAGCAGCTTTGTAGCGGGGATCCAAGAGACCCAGTACTTC | CASSFVAGIQETQYF
TRBJ1-6 | NA | NA | TRBV2 | TGTGCCAGCAGTGAAGGGGGCCCAATTATGGAGTCACCCCTCCACTTT | CASSEGGPIMESPLHF
TRBJ2-7 | TRBD2 | NA | TRBV3-1/TRBV3-2 | TGTGCCAGCAGCCAAGCGGGCGGGAGGGCCTACGAGCAGTACTTC | CASSQAGGRAYEQYF
TRBJ2-3 | NA | NA | TRBV4-1 | TGCGCCAGCAGCCAAGGACCCGGGTTTGGAGATACGCAGTATTTT | CASSQGPGFGDTQYF
TRBJ1-1 | NA | NA | TRBV6-5 | TGTGCCAGCAGTTACCGGGCGAACACTGAAGCTTTCTTT | CASSYRANTEAFF
TRBJ2-7 | NA | NA | TRBV18 | TGTGCCAGCTCAAGGAGTCAGGGGTTTGGGTACGAGCAGTACTTC | CASSRSQGFGYEQYF
TRBJ1-1 | TRBD1 | NA | TRBV9 | TGTGCCAGCAGACCAGGACAGGGGGCCAGGAACACTGAAGCTTTCTTT | CASRPGQGARNTEAFF
TRBJ2-7 | TRBD1 | NA | TRBV5-4 | TGTGCCAGCAGCAGGGACAGGATGAACGAGCAGTACTTC | CASSRDRMNEQYF
TRBJ1-2 | NA | NA | TRBV9 | TGTGCCAGCAGCTCGAGCCTTTTGGGGTATGGCTACACCTTC | CASSSSLLGYGYTF
TRBJ1-1 | NA | NA | TRBV29-1 | TGCAGCTCTTCGGGCCTTCCAGGGGCTGAAGCTTTCTTT | CSSSGLPGAEAFF
TRBJ2-1 | TRBD2 | NA | TRBV7-2 | TGTGCCAGCAGCTCTAGCGGGGGCTACTACAATGAGCAGTTCTTC | CASSSSGGYYNEQFF
TRBJ2-5 | TRBD2 | NA | TRBV6-2/TRBV6-3 | TGTGCCAGCAGTTACTCCCAGCGGGGGGGCAAGGGAGAGACCCAGTACTTC | CASSYSQRGGKGETQYF
TRBJ2-1 | NA | NA | TRBV28 | TGTGCCAGCAGTTTAGAATTAGGATTCTCCTACAATGAGCAGTTCTTC | CASSLELGFSYNEQFF
TRBJ1-3 | TRBD1 | NA | TRBV7-9 | TGTGCCAGCAGATCGGGACAGGAGCTAGGGAACACCATATATTTT | CASRSGQELGNTIYF
TRBJ1-3 | NA | NA | TRBV2 | TGTGCCAGCAGTGAGGAGGGGTATGCTGGAAACACCATATATTTT | CASSEEGYAGNTIYF
TRBJ2-6 | TRBD1 | NA | TRBV23-1 | TGCGCCAGCAGTCCTCCGGGACAGGCCATATCTGGGGCCAACGTCCTGACTTTC | CASSPPGQAISGANVLTF
TRBJ2-4 | NA | NA | TRBV29-1 | TGCAGCGTGGGGGCCAAAAACATTCAGTACTTC | CSVGAKNIQYF
TRBJ2-7 | NA | NA | TRBV4-1 | TGCGCCAGCAGCCAGTACCAGGGCCCATACGAGCAGTACTTC | CASSQYQGPYEQYF
TRBJ1-2 | TRBD1 | NA | TRBV2 | TGTGCCAGCAGTGAAAGGGGGCGCAAGGATGGCTACACCTTC | CASSERGRKDGYTF
TRBJ1-1 | NA | NA | TRBV4-1 | TGCGCCAGCAGCCAAGAGAGGGGAGTGAACACTGAAGCTTTCTTT | CASSQERGVNTEAFF
TRBJ1-3 | NA | NA | TRBV9 | TGTGCCAGCAGCTTAGCGGACGGAGGAAACACCATATATTTT | CASSLADGGNTIYF
TRBJ1-4 | NA | NA | TRBV7-9 | TGTGCCAGCAGCTTGGGTGGACAGCCTAATGAAAAACTGTTTTTT | CASSLGGQPNEKLFF
TRBJ1-3 | NA | NA | TRBV9 | TGTGCCAGCAGCTCGACCGGGACCCCCGTCGGCAACACCATATATTTT | CASSSTGTPVGNTIYF
TRBJ2-1 | TRBD1 | NA | TRBV19 | TGTGCCAGTTCTCCGGGACAGCGATACAATGAGCAGTTCTTC | CASSPGQRYNEQFF
TRBJ1-5 | NA | medium-sized | TRBV28 | TGTGCCAGCAGTTCGCCACAGGGTGAACAGCCCCAGCATTTT | CASSSPQGEQPQHF
TRBJ1-1 | NA | NA | TRBV4-1 | TGCGCCAGCAGCCATACAGTGAACACTGAAGCTTTCTTT | CASSHTVNTEAFF
TRBJ1-1 | NA | NA | TRBV19 | TGTGCCAGTAGTATAGGCCCAATCGTTGGAAACACTGAAGCTTTCTTT | CASSIGPIVGNTEAFF
TRBJ2-3 | TRBD2 | NA | TRBV7-2 | TGTGCCAGCAGCTTAGAACCGGGGGGGAACACAGATACGCAGTATTTT | CASSLEPGGNTDTQYF
TRBJ2-3 | TRBD2 | NA | TRBV6-2/TRBV6-3 | TGTGCCAGCAGTTCTTATGGGGAAGCGGGGTCCACAGATACGCAGTATTTT | CASSSYGEAGSTDTQYF
TRBJ1-6 | TRBD1 | NA | TRBV3-1/TRBV3-2 | TGTGCCAGCAGCCGACAGGGGGCCAATTCACCCCTCCACTTT | CASSRQGANSPLHF
TRBJ1-4 | TRBD1 | NA | TRBV13 | TGTGCCAGCAGCTCTCGACAGGGGAGCACTAATGAAAAACTGTTTTTT | CASSSRQGSTNEKLFF
TRBJ1-2 | NA | NA | TRBV7-2 | TGTGCCAGCAGCCCCGGTTATGGCTACACCTTC | CASSPGYGYTF
TRBJ1-2 | NA | NA | TRBV7-8 | TGTGCCAGCAGCCGGGACATCAACTATGGCTACACCTTC | CASSRDINYGYTF
TRBJ2-1 | NA | NA | TRBV4-2 | TGTGCCAGCAGCCGGCTGGTGTCCAATGAGCAGTTCTTC | CASSRLVSNEQFF
TRBJ2-7 | TRBD1 | NA | TRBV28 | TGTGCCAGCAGCCCGACAGGGACGCTGTACGAGCAGTACTTC | CASSPTGTLYEQYF
TRBJ2-2 | NA | once | TRBV19 | TGTGCCAGTAGTTCCAACATACAGGGAACCGGGGAGCTGTTTTTT | CASSSNIQGTGELFF
TRBJ1-1 | NA | NA | TRBV28 | TGTGCCAGCAGGGACTGGCAGGGGTCGAACACTGAAGCTTTCTTT | CASRDWQGSNTEAFF
TRBJ2-3 | NA | NA | TRBV5-4 | TGTGCCAGCAGCTTGGCCGGGGCTAGCACAGATACGCAGTATTTT | CASSLAGASTDTQYF
TRBJ1-5 | TRBD1 | NA | TRBV7-2 | TGTGCCAGCAGCCCGCGAGGGGGCCAAAATCAGCCCCAGCATTTT | CASSPRGGQNQPQHF
TRBJ2-1 | TRBD1 | NA | TRBV30 | TGTGCCTGGAGTTTCCCGGGACAGCCCATGGGCGGTGAGCAGTTCTTC | CAWSFPGQPMGGEQFF
TRBJ1-2 | TRBD1 | NA | TRBV28 | TGTGCCAGCAGTTCCGGGACAGGGGTGGGTAACTATGGCTACACCTTC | CASSSGTGVGNYGYTF
TRBJ1-1 | NA | NA | TRBV27 | TGTGCCAGCAGTCCCGCGGGGGGGCTGGATGAAGCTTTCTTT | CASSPAGGLDEAFF
TRBJ1-1 | NA | NA | TRBV6-6 | TGTGCCAGCAGTTACGAAGCAGGGGTGAACACTGAAGCTTTCTTT | CASSYEAGVNTEAFF
TRBJ1-6 | NA | NA | TRBV7-2 | TGTGCCAGCAGCCTAAACCCCCCGGGGAATAATTCACCCCTCCACTTT | CASSLNPPGNNSPLHF
TRBJ1-2 | NA | few | TRBV21-1 | TGTGCCAGCAGCCCACCGGGACAGGGCCCTCGCAAAGACTATGGCTACACCTTC | CASSPPGQGPRKDYGYTF
TRBJ1-5 | NA | NA | TRBV6-5 | TGTGCCAGCAGCTCTGACAGAATCAATCAGCCCCAGCATTTT | CASSSDRINQPQHF
TRBJ1-3 | NA | NA | TRBV27 | TGTGCCAGCAGTTTATCGCCTCTGGGGAGGGGCGGAAACACCATATATTTT | CASSLSPLGRGGNTIYF
TRBJ1-5 | NA | NA | TRBV11-2 | TGTGCCAGCAGCTTAGGGGGGGATCAGCCCCAGCATTTT | CASSLGGDQPQHF
TRBJ1-1 | NA | NA | TRBV19 | TGTGCCAGTAACAATATAGCCCCAGGGCGAGACACTGAAGCTTTCTTT | CASNNIAPGRDTEAFF
TRBJ2-7 | TRBD1 | NA | TRBV19 | TGTGCCAGTAGTGCGGGACAGGGGGCTTTGAACGAGCAGTACTTC | CASSAGQGALNEQYF
TRBJ1-5 | TRBD1 | NA | TRBV30 | TGTGCCTGGGCGGGACAGCTTTACAATCAGCCCCAGCATTTT | CAWAGQLYNQPQHF
TRBJ1-5 | NA | NA | TRBV19 | TGTGCCAGTAGTATAATACAGAGCAATCAGCCCCAGCATTTT | CASSIIQSNQPQHF